This T cell receptor (beta chain) is drawn from a study of cytomegalovirus exposure and HLA in healthy donors. Study observations and caveats: Later analysis identified a missense DCLRE1C variant that was linked to TCR beta V- and J-gene trimming. Presence/absence analyses supposed approximately even sequencing depth among donors. Being productive about 87% or about 30% of the time was typical of most TCR beta V segments in an earlier analysis.

V shed 4 bases, J shed 5 bases, and the junction held 2 bases outside the gene matches. In germline, CDR1 is SGHNT, CDR2 YENEEA. This CDR3 has 14 residues. To note about this clone: Its antigen is still unknown.

Primers for the PCR totalled 60 Vbeta and 13 Jbeta. Assay used: immunoSEQ multiplex PCR; TCRdb lists only in-frame clones, some missing. The sample includes about 140,000 clones, about 79% of them seen just once. The source of this sequence is a female donor in good health and CMV-seropositive. The chain carries TRBV11-3 and TRBJ2-7, with 13 bases lining up with TRBD2. Sequences were obtained from PBMCs. The CDR3: CASSSGLAGDEQYF. The CDR3 DNA is TGTGCCAGCAGCTCAGGACTAGCGGGAGACGAGCAGTACTTC.